A selection of T cell receptor beta chains follows, all from one sample in a study of T cells after posttransplantation cyclophosphamide. Sequenced by immunoSEQ multiplex PCR; TCRdb stores in-frame clones only, minus some. The sample gives 20,000 to 25,000 clones, none seen only once, and the top ten clones hold 4.4%. The sequencing input was PBMCs. All receptors come from a woman aged 45-65 years in good health, CMV-negative, and a related stem cell transplant donor. Each CDR3 is given with its conserved first and last residue. The D gene is left open where the match is weak. Only part of the rows carry a size: once, few, many, or a class if the clone is expanded.

D,size,V,J,DNA,CDR3
.,many,TRBV5-1,TRBJ1-3,TGCGCCAGCAGCTTGGTTCCCAACTCTGGAAACACCATATATTTT,CASSLVPNSGNTIYF
TRBD1,many,TRBV2,TRBJ1-5,TGTGCCAGCACCGGGGACAGGGGAAGGGGTCAGCCCCAGCATTTT,CASTGDRGRGQPQHF
TRBD1,many,TRBV11-2,TRBJ2-5,TGTGCCAGCAGCTTAATTCGGCCTGACAGGGAAGAGACCCAGTACTTC,CASSLIRPDREETQYF
TRBD1,many,TRBV6-1,TRBJ1-3,TGTGCCAGCAGCTCAGGGGGCTCGCTAGGAAACACCATATATTTT,CASSSGGSLGNTIYF
.,many,TRBV10-1,TRBJ1-6,TGCGCCAGCAGTGAGTCCGGGCAGGGGCTAACACCCCTCCACTTT,CASSESGQGLTPLHF
.,many,TRBV5-6,TRBJ2-3,TGTGCCAGCAGCATCACTAGTCCAGATACGCAGTATTTT,CASSITSPDTQYF
TRBD2,many,TRBV25-1,TRBJ2-1,TGTGCCAGCAGTAAACCAGCGGGAGGGAATGAGCAGTTCTTC,CASSKPAGGNEQFF
.,many,TRBV5-4,TRBJ1-1,TGTGCCAGCAGCTTGGCCCGGGACACTGAAGCTTTCTTT,CASSLARDTEAFF
TRBD1,many,TRBV6-6,TRBJ1-2,TGTGCCAGCAGCATCGAGGACAGGGGAAACTATGGCTACACCTTC,CASSIEDRGNYGYTF
.,many,TRBV5-1,TRBJ1-1,TGCGCCAGCAGCTTGGCCAACGGGGGCACTGAAGCTTTCTTT,CASSLANGGTEAFF
.,many,TRBV5-4,TRBJ2-5,TGTGCCAGCAGGACCGGCAGGGTAGGGGAAGAGACCCAGTACTTC,CASRTGRVGEETQYF
.,many,TRBV14,TRBJ2-7,TGTGCCAGCAGCCAAGAGAGGGGGGGGGTTTGGTACTTC,CASSQERGGVWYF
TRBD2,many,TRBV6-1,TRBJ2-3,TGTGCCAGCAGTGAAATAGCGGGGGGCACAGATACGCAGTATTTT,CASSEIAGGTDTQYF
.,many,TRBV25-1,TRBJ1-5,TGTGCCAGCAGTCTAGGGGTGCAGCCCCAGCATTTT,CASSLGVQPQHF
.,many,TRBV10-3,TRBJ2-7,TGTGCCATCAGGACAGCCCGGACCTCCTACGAGCAGTACTTC,CAIRTARTSYEQYF
.,many,TRBV2,TRBJ1-1,TGTGCCAGCAACACCCGAATGGCTGAAGCTTTCTTT,CASNTRMAEAFF
TRBD1,many,TRBV28,TRBJ2-2,TGTGCCAGCAGCCCGACGACAGGGGGACCCGGGGAGCTGTTTTTT,CASSPTTGGPGELFF
.,many,TRBV19,TRBJ1-5,TGTGCCAGTATTGGGGGGGGGTGGGATCAGCCCCAGCATTTT,CASIGGGWDQPQHF
TRBD2,many,TRBV9,TRBJ2-1,TGTGCCAGCAGCGGTACTAGCGGGAGGGCCTTCTTTGAGCAGTTCTTC,CASSGTSGRAFFEQFF
.,many,TRBV7-2,TRBJ1-2,TGTGCCAGCAGCTTAGCAGAGTACTATGGCTACACCTTC,CASSLAEYYGYTF
.,many,TRBV10-3,TRBJ2-3,TGTGCCATCATGCCGGGAGCGGGGAGGGGGGAGACAGATACGCAGTATTTT,CAIMPGAGRGETDTQYF
TRBD1,many,TRBV7-9,TRBJ1-1,TGTGCCAGCAGCCCCGATACAGGGGTTGGCACTGAAGCTTTCTTT,CASSPDTGVGTEAFF
TRBD1,many,TRBV7-9,TRBJ1-2,TGTGCCAGCAGCTGGGGACAGGAACCCTATGGCTACACCTTC,CASSWGQEPYGYTF
.,many,TRBV7-6,TRBJ1-2,TGTGCCAGCAGCTTAGATCAGGGGCCCCTCTATGGCTACACCTTC,CASSLDQGPLYGYTF
.,.,TRBV9,TRBJ2-5,TGTGCCAGCAGCGTCTTGGGGGCCCTATTAGAGACCCAGTACTTC,CASSVLGALLETQYF
TRBD2,medium-sized,TRBV7-3,TRBJ2-1,TGTGCCAGCAGCTTAATTCCTGGGACTAGGAGCTCCTACAATGAGCAGTTCTTC,CASSLIPGTRSSYNEQFF
.,many,TRBV4-2,TRBJ1-1,TGTGCCAGCAGCACCTTCTCCGGGACACACAACACTGAAGCTTTCTTT,CASSTFSGTHNTEAFF
TRBD2,many,TRBV6-4,TRBJ2-1,TGTGCCAGCAGCCGGGACTACAACAATGAGCAGTTCTTC,CASSRDYNNEQFF
TRBD1,many,TRBV28,TRBJ2-7,TGTGCCAGCAGCTCACCGGGACAGGGGACCTCGTTCCACGAGCAGTACTTC,CASSSPGQGTSFHEQYF
TRBD1,.,TRBV6-1,TRBJ1-1,TGTGCCAGCAGTAGGACAGGGGGGAACACTGAAGCTTTCTTT,CASSRTGGNTEAFF
TRBD2,few,TRBV23-1,TRBJ2-3,TGCGCCAGCAGTCAAAATACCTCGCCTAGGGAGTGCGGGAGGGCCTCTGCAGATACGCAGTATTTT,CASSQNTSPRECGRASADTQYF
.,many,TRBV2,TRBJ1-6,TGTGCCAGCATCGGGAGCTCCTATAATTCACCCCTCCACTTT,CASIGSSYNSPLHF
.,many,TRBV21-1,TRBJ2-1,TGTGCCAGCAGCAAATCTTTAGAGGGTAATAAAAGCTCCTACAATGAGCAGTTCTTC,CASSKSLEGNKSSYNEQFF
.,many,TRBV7-8,TRBJ2-3,TGTGCCAGCAGCCCCCACACAGATACGCAGTATTTT,CASSPHTDTQYF
TRBD2,many,TRBV4-1,TRBJ2-5,TGCGCCAGTCTCCTAGCGGGAGGGCGCTCGGCGTGTTATGCGGAGACCCAGTACTTC,CASLLAGGRSACYAETQYF
.,many,TRBV19,TRBJ2-1,TGTGCCAGTAGTAAGGGGGGCGGGGGCCCTCTTAACAATGAGCAGTTCTTC,CASSKGGGGPLNNEQFF
TRBD2,many,TRBV5-1,TRBJ2-7,TGCGCCAGCAGCTTGGCCGGGGGGAGGTACGAGCAGTACTTC,CASSLAGGRYEQYF
TRBD1,many,TRBV5-6,TRBJ2-7,TGTGCCAGCAGCTTAATAAGTCCGGGACAGCGAAGCTACGAGCAGTACTTC,CASSLISPGQRSYEQYF
.,.,TRBV5-4,TRBJ1-1,TGTGCCAGCAGCTTGGGGGGGGAGGGATTTGGAACTGAAGCTTTCTTT,CASSLGGEGFGTEAFF
TRBD2,many,TRBV9,TRBJ2-1,TGTGCCAGCAGCTCAAAGGCTAGCGGGAGATCCTACAATGAGCAGTTCTTC,CASSSKASGRSYNEQFF
TRBD1,many,TRBV13,TRBJ2-1,TGTGCCAGCAGCGGGACAGCAGCCACAAAGTCCTACAATGAGCAGTTCTTC,CASSGTAATKSYNEQFF
.,many,TRBV7-6,TRBJ2-7,TGTGCCAGCAGCTTAGGCCCGGACAGCTCCTACGAGCAGTACTTC,CASSLGPDSSYEQYF
TRBD1,many,TRBV18,TRBJ2-5,TGTGCCAGCTCACCCTTAAGGGGGCAAGACCAAGAGACCCAGTACTTC,CASSPLRGQDQETQYF
.,many,TRBV4-3,TRBJ2-3,TGCGCCAGCAGCCAAGAGGCTAGGATAGCAGATACGCAGTATTTT,CASSQEARIADTQYF
.,many,TRBV18,TRBJ1-5,TGTGCCAGCTCACCACCGAAAGGGGGTCAGCCCCAGCATTTT,CASSPPKGGQPQHF
TRBD1,many,TRBV16,TRBJ2-7,TGTGCCAGCATCCCAGAGGGAATACAGGGGAGCTACGAGCAGTACTTC,CASIPEGIQGSYEQYF
.,many,TRBV11-2,TRBJ1-2,TGTGCCAGCAGCTTAGGTGGCAGTGTAATGAGGAAAGATGGCTACACCTTC,CASSLGGSVMRKDGYTF
.,many,TRBV11-2,TRBJ2-7,TGTGCCAGCAGACAGCAGGGTGCCTACGAGCAGTACTTC,CASRQQGAYEQYF
.,many,TRBV19,TRBJ1-2,TGTGCCAGTAGTACTAGGAGAAACTATGGCTACACCTTC,CASSTRRNYGYTF
.,many,TRBV10-2,TRBJ1-1,TGCGCCAGCGGACGAGGGGGGAACACTGAAGCTTTCTTT,CASGRGGNTEAFF
TRBD2,many,TRBV6-1,TRBJ2-7,TGTGCCAGCAGTGAACAGGGCGGGAGCTCCTACGAGCAGTACTTC,CASSEQGGSSYEQYF
.,.,TRBV4-1,TRBJ2-5,TGCGCCAGCAGCCAAGTAGGGGAAAAAGAGACCCAGTACTTC,CASSQVGEKETQYF
TRBD2,many,TRBV5-1,TRBJ2-7,TGCGCCAGCAGCGACCCTAGCGGGAGGAGCAACGAGCAGTACTTC,CASSDPSGRSNEQYF
TRBD1,many,TRBV4-2,TRBJ2-4,TGTGCCAGCAGCCAAGTCCGATATGGACAGGGCGGGAACATTCAGTACTTC,CASSQVRYGQGGNIQYF
TRBD2,many,TRBV6-1,TRBJ2-7,TGTGCCAGCAGCGCTAGCGGGATCGACTCCTACGAGCAGTACTTC,CASSASGIDSYEQYF
.,many,TRBV7-9,TRBJ2-2,TGTGCCAGCCATGGGAGGGGGACCTCCACCGGGGAGCTGTTTTTT,CASHGRGTSTGELFF
TRBD2,many,TRBV27,TRBJ2-7,TGTGCCAGCAGTTTTTCGGGGGGGGGCTCCTACGAGCAGTACTTC,CASSFSGGGSYEQYF